These 18 T cell receptor beta chains were all obtained from the same sample, sequenced in a study of CD8+CD57+ T cells in acquired aplastic anemia. Genomic DNA, the template, was used for profiling of the TCR beta VDJ and CDR3. TCRdb itself ran the reads through MiXCR, one entry per CDR3 protein. Of around 170,000 distinct CDR3 sequences listed, under 75% are singletons. Sequencing used sorted CD4+, CD8+, or CD8+CD57+ T cells (not recorded which) from PBMCs. The source is a human donor in good health.

The chain links TRBV19 to TRBJ1-6; 8 nucleotides align to TRBD1. CDR1 is LNHDA and CDR2 is SQIVND in the germline V gene (reference sequence). The CDR3 runs 15 residues. Trimming at V came to 6 bases and at J to 7 bases, leaving 8 bases not matched to a gene. Here the CDR3 DNA reads TGTGCCAGTAGCGCGGGGGGACAGGTCAATTCACCCCTCCACTTT. It codes for CASSAGGQVNSPLHF.

This clonotype has a handful of counts. The chain employs TRBV5-5 and TRBJ2-7, with D possibly being TRBD2 (6 bases). Trimming removed 4 bases from V and 4 bases from J, with 9 bases in between. Germline lookup yields CDR1 SGHKS and CDR2 YYEKEE (reference sequence). The CDR3 consists of 12 residues. CDR3 loop: CASSTTSYEQYF. CDR3 nucleotide sequence: TGTGCCAGCAGCACGACTAGTTACGAGCAGTACTTC.

The chain combines TRBV29-1 with TRBJ1-3, with 8 positions matching TRBD1. Losses at the gene ends were 6 bases for V and 2 bases for J; bases not matched to a gene: 6. The CDR3 loop spans 14 amino acids. CDR1 SQVTM and CDR2 ANQGSEA come from the germline V gene. CDR3 loop: CSVDDRGTGNTIYF. DNA of the CDR3: TGCAGCGTAGACGACAGGGGCACTGGAAACACCATATATTTT. Full variable domain (rest looked up from reference TRBV29-1 and TRBJ1-3): SAVISQKPSRDICQRGTSLTIQCQVDSQVTMMFWYRQQPGQSLTLIATANQGSEATYESGFVIDKFPISRPNLTFSTLTVSNMSPEDSSIYLCSVDDRGTGNTIYFGEGSWLTVV.

The V and J genes are TRBV20-1 and TRBJ1-4; D perhaps matches TRBD1 (5 bases). Per the germline V gene, CDR1 is DFQATT and CDR2 is SNEGSKA (reference sequence). CDR3 length: 14 amino acids. The ends were cut back, 3 bases at V and 7 bases at J, with 15 bases in the middle. This CDR3 is CSARHPGRTEKLFF. The CDR3 coding sequence is TGCAGTGCTAGGCACCCAGGGAGGACTGAAAAACTGTTTTTT.

Many counts were recorded for this clonotype. The chain uses TRBV7-8 and TRBJ1-1, with D maybe TRBD1 (6 bases). CDR1 SGHVS and CDR2 FQNEAQ come from the germline V gene. The CDR3 loop spans 15 amino acids. Trimming removed 0 bases from V and 0 bases from J, with 8 bases in between. The CDR3 reads CASSLAGGLNTEAFF. The CDR3 bases are TGTGCCAGCAGCTTAGCAGGGGGATTGAACACTGAAGCTTTCTTT.

As regards this clonotype: The junction shows a germline mismatch at one end, possibly a read error. V usage is TRBV7-7 and J usage is TRBJ2-3; D gene uncertain. The CDR3 is 13 amino acids. CDR1 and CDR2 from the germline V gene are SSHAT and FNYEAQ (reference sequence). The CDR3 loop is CASSPLTPDTQYF. The CDR3 DNA reads TGTGCTAGCAGCCCACTCACCCCAGATACGCAGTATTTT.

Turning to this clonotype: The conserved phenylalanine or tryptophan is not found at the CDR3 terminus, so this likely reflects a read error. V usage is TRBV7-2 and J usage is TRBJ1-6; perhaps TRBD1 as D (6 bases). The CDR3 is made up of 14 amino acids. Per germline, CDR1 SGHTA and CDR2 FQGNSA. V was cut by 5 bases and J by 9 bases, with 14 bases left in between. The CDR3 nucleotides read TGTGCCAGCAGCACCGAGGGGGAAACTTCACCCCTCCACTGT. This codes for CASSTEGETSPLHC.

The chain links TRBV7-3 to TRBJ2-7; the D gene is possibly TRBD2 (5 bases). Deletions cut 4 bases from V and 3 bases from J, with 10 bases between. The V gene's germline CDR1 is SGHTA and CDR2 FQGTGA. The CDR3 is 13 residues long. Here the CDR3 reads CASSSQLGYEQYF. The CDR3, as DNA: TGTGCCAGCAGCTCACAACTAGGCTACGAGCAGTACTTC.

This clonotype was seen more than once but under ten times. The chain uses TRBV20-1 and TRBJ2-5, with a tentative D call TRBD2 (7 bases). Trimming cost V 5 bases and J 1 base, with 20 bases left between them. The CDR3 has 16 amino acids. Germline V gene lookup returns CDR1 DFQATT and CDR2 SNEGSKA (reference sequence). The CDR3 DNA follows: TGCAGTGCTCTAACTCCTCCGAGGGGGGGCCAAGAGACCCAGTACTTC. This gives the protein CSALTPPRGGQETQYF.

The CDR3 nucleotides are TGTGCCAGCATACGCCAGGGGGCGTACAATGAGCAGTTCTTC. Its protein is CASIRQGAYNEQFF. This rearrangement joins TRBV2 to TRBJ2-1, with TRBD1 matching 8 bases. Germline trimming cut 7 bases from V and 4 bases from J; bases unmatched to any gene: 6. CDR1 is SNHLY, CDR2 FYNNEI, per germline. The CDR3 is 14 amino acids.

This clonotype was found many times. The genes are TRBV6-2 or TRBV6-3 and TRBJ2-7, with no clear D. From germline, CDR1 is MNHEY and CDR2 SVGEGT. V shed 2 bases and J shed 0 bases, with 17 bases lying between them. The CDR3 is 17 residues long. This CDR3 reads CASSYPETLDYSYEQYF. CDR3 sequence (DNA): TGTGCCAGCAGTTACCCTGAGACACTTGATTACTCCTACGAGCAGTACTTC.

The chain carries TRBV7-3 and TRBJ1-1, with 7 positions matching TRBD1. Per germline, CDR1 SGHTA and CDR2 FQGTGA. The CDR3 has 15 residues. V lost 6 bases, J lost 4 bases, and 11 bases stayed unmatched. The CDR3 nucleotides are TGTGCCAGCAGAACTAATGCAGGGGGGAGCACTGAAGCTTTCTTT. Translated: CASRTNAGGSTEAFF.

This clonotype was seen ten or more times. CDR3 residues: CASSQVEGVDPGGVAGGREQYF. DNA of the CDR3: TGTGCCAGCAGCCAAGTCGAGGGCGTGGACCCCGGTGGGGTGGCGGGAGGGAGGGAGCAGTACTTC. This chain joins TRBV4-2 and TRBJ2-7, with 9 nucleotides matching TRBD2. The germline gives CDR1 LGHNA, CDR2 YNFKEQ. CDR3 length: 22 residues. With V trimmed by 1 base and J by 7 bases, 29 bases remained unmatched.

The chain employs TRBV10-3 and TRBJ1-1; no clear D gene. The CDR3 totals 15 residues. V shed 0 bases and J shed 1 base, with 9 bases lying between them. Per germline, CDR1 ENHRY and CDR2 SYGVKD. CDR3 DNA sequence: TGTGCCATCAGTGAGTCCGGGCTAAAGAACACTGAAGCTTTCTTT. This translates into CAISESGLKNTEAFF.

Concerning this clonotype: The CDR3 does not close with the conserved phenylalanine or tryptophan, likely indicating a read error. The CDR3 DNA follows: TGTGCCAGCAGCTCCGGGACATACAGCACAGATACGCAGTATTAT. Encoded protein: CASSSGTYSTDTQYY. V is TRBV7-9 and J is TRBJ2-3; a possible D gene is TRBD1 (6 bases). CDR1 SEHNR and CDR2 FQNEAQ come from the germline V gene (reference sequence). The V end was cut by 4 bases, the J end by 0 bases, with 11 bases between. The CDR3 is made up of 15 amino acids.

This rearrangement joins TRBV6-6 to TRBJ1-2; no clear D. The germline CDR1 and CDR2 sequences are MNHNY and SVGAGI (reference sequence). Trimming shortened V by 0 bases and J by 7 bases, and 24 bases separated the two germline ends. The CDR3 is made up of 18 amino acids. CDR3: CASSYSQFALPGEVGYTF. The CDR3 bases are TGTGCCAGCAGTTACTCACAGTTTGCGCTCCCCGGAGAGGTTGGCTACACCTTC.

This clonotype was observed once. The V call is TRBV10-3, the J call TRBJ1-5; no reliable D call. V shed 2 bases and J shed 5 bases, with 13 bases lying between them. The CDR3 covers 15 residues. Germline CDR1 ENHRY, CDR2 SYGVKD. The CDR3 here is CAISEGPTRDQPQHF. CDR3 DNA: TGTGCCATCAGTGAGGGGCCGACTAGGGATCAGCCCCAGCATTTT.

With respect to this clonotype: The junction does not match germline at one end; this may be a read error. The CDR3 reads CASTMTGWSPGEQYF. DNA of the CDR3: TGCGCCAGCACTATGACAGGATGGTCTCCTGGCGAGCAGTACTTC. This chain uses TRBV6-1 with TRBJ2-7; D may be TRBD1 (6 bases). Germline lookup yields CDR1 MNHNS and CDR2 SASEGT. The CDR3 runs to 15 residues.